The source of this TCR beta chain is a study of T cell responses to AZD1222 COVID-19 vaccine. Sequenced by immunoSEQ multiplex PCR; TCRdb stores in-frame clones only, minus some. This table holds about 180,000 clones, 80% to 95% found once. The origin of this receptor is an adult who received the MenACWY meningococcal vaccine as a control. The source was peripheral blood, collected 28 days after the second dose of the MenACWY control vaccine.

CDR3 in amino acids: CASSDATGTNTQYF. CDR3 coding DNA: TGTGCCAGCAGCGACGCCACCGGGACCAATACGCAGTATTTT. The chain carries TRBV5-5 and TRBJ2-3; D could derive from TRBD1 or TRBD2 (5 bases each). The germline gives CDR1 SGHKS, CDR2 YYEKEE (reference sequence). This CDR3 is 14 amino acids long. Trimming shortened V by 4 bases and J by 7 bases, and 16 bases separated the two germline ends. Full variable domain (rest looked up from reference TRBV5-5 and TRBJ2-3): DAGVTQSPTHLIKTRGQQVTLRCSPISGHKSVSWYQQVLGQGPQFIFQYYEKEERGRGNFPDRFSARQFPNYSSELNVNALLLGDSALYLCASSDATGTNTQYFGPGTRLTVL.